This T cell receptor (beta chain) is drawn from a study of T cell clonality in common variable immunodeficiency. Some clones are missing from TCRdb's copy, which holds only in-frame ones; the method was immunoSEQ multiplex PCR. The sample has some 42,000 clones, none seen only once. Study-wide results and caveats: CVID subjects showed higher TCRbeta clonality than healthy controls. Repertoire-complication correlations in CVID were limited by patient heterogeneity.

Germline CDR1 and CDR2: LNHDA and SQIVND (reference sequence). The CDR3 length is 18 residues. V lost 4 bases, J lost 0 bases, and 15 bases stayed unmatched. This clone came up many times. Its antigen is currently unknown. With the read ending 3 residues before the CDR3 end, the germline J gene is used to fill in that end. The gene calls are TRBV19 and TRBJ2-7, with TRBD1 matching over 7 bases. The TCR was taken from a person between 18 and 75 years old in good health. Source material: peripheral blood mononuclear cells. CDR3 residues: CASSTQRNTGANSYEQYF. CDR3 bases read: TGTGCCAGTAGTACCCAGAGGAACACAGGGGCGAACTCCTACGAG.